What follows are 24 T cell receptor beta chains derived from one specimen sequenced in a study of vaccination and CD4 T cells after COVID-19. These receptors have no known antigen. Treatment in this sample: roughly nine-day PBMC culture with coronavirus spike peptide pools or control peptides (ViraFEST assay). Sequence data for DNA of cultured CD4+ T cells were generated by the Oncomine TCR Beta short-read assay. TCRdb analysed the PCR reads with MiXCR anew, one entry per CDR3 protein. The sample holds fewer than 15,000 distinct CDR3 sequences, 21% seen once. The material sequenced was CD4+ T cells from blood, cultured in vitro, taken before SARS-CoV-2 vaccination. All receptors come from a human donor who received a COVID-19 vaccine.

The CDR3 loop reads CASSLALDLETQYF. The CDR3 region has the DNA TGCGCCAGCAGCTTGGCCTTAGATTTGGAGACCCAGTACTTC. V is TRBV5-1 and J is TRBJ2-5; no reliable D call. This CDR3 contains 14 residues. The germline CDR1 and CDR2 sequences are SGHRS and YFSETQ. V was shortened by 0 bases and J by 5 bases, with 11 bases between the two germline ends.

A few counts support this clonotype. V gene TRBV4-1 combines with J gene TRBJ2-3; tentative D call: TRBD1 (8 bases). The germline gives CDR1 MGHRA, CDR2 YSYEKL. CDR3 length: 18 amino acids. V was shortened by 1 base and J by 1 base, with 18 bases between the two germline ends. CDR3 sequence (DNA): TGCGCCAGCAGCCAAGTGGGACTACAGGGGGACGGCACAGATACGCAGTATTTT. Residues: CASSQVGLQGDGTDTQYF.

V usage is TRBV6-1 and J usage is TRBJ2-1, with 9 bases lining up with TRBD1. Germline CDR1 is MNHNS and CDR2 is SASEGT. The CDR3 totals 15 residues. V lost 6 bases to trimming and J lost 0 bases; unmatched junction nucleotides: 3. CDR3 coding DNA: TGTGCCAGCAGGTCGACAGGGGGCTCCTACAATGAGCAGTTCTTC. It encodes CASRSTGGSYNEQFF.

This clonotype was observed a few times. J is TRBJ1-1 and V is TRBV6-1, with D unclear. CDR1 is MNHNS, CDR2 SASEGT, per germline. V lost 9 bases, J lost 4 bases, and 21 bases lay in between. This CDR3 is 15 amino acids long. CDR3 loop: CASVPIRGSGTEAFF. DNA of the CDR3: TGTGCCAGTGTCCCAATTCGGGGATCGGGCACTGAAGCTTTCTTT.

V gene TRBV15 combines with J gene TRBJ1-2; D is undetermined. The CDR3 sequence is 13 residues long. V lost 1 base, J lost 5 bases, and 8 bases lay in between. Per germline, CDR1 LNHNV and CDR2 YYDKDF (reference sequence). This chain's CDR3 is CATSRGRGYGYTF. The CDR3 nucleotides read TGTGCCACCAGCAGAGGACGTGGGTATGGCTACACCTTC.

This clonotype has more than one count but fewer than ten. J is TRBJ2-2 and V is TRBV11-2, with D possibly being TRBD1 (7 bases). The CDR3 length is 14 residues. V lost 7 bases and J 7 bases, leaving 16 bases between the germline ends. Germline CDR1 SGHAT, CDR2 FQNNGV. CDR3 protein: CASTWNQGGGELFF. CDR3 in DNA: TGTGCCAGCACATGGAACCAGGGGGGCGGGGAGCTGTTTTTT. Variable domain in full (rest from reference TRBV11-2 and TRBJ2-2): EAGVAQSPRYKIIEKRQSVAFWCNPISGHATLYWYQQILGQGPKLLIQFQNNGVVDDSQLPKDRFSAERLKGVDSTLKIQPAKLEDSAVYLCASTWNQGGGELFFGEGSRLTVL.

The gene calls are TRBV21-1 and TRBJ2-7; TRBD1 is the table's D call and was not checked against the DNA. TRBV21-1 is flagged as a pseudogene. The CDR3 length is 17 residues. In DNA, the CDR3 is TGTGCCAGCAGCACAAGTAAGGGACAGGTGAACTCCTACGAGCAGTACTTC. It specifies CASSTSKGQVNSYEQYF.

This clonotype has just a few counts. This chain links TRBV6-5 with TRBJ2-2; 9 nucleotides match TRBD1. Germline V gene lookup returns CDR1 MNHEY and CDR2 SVGAGI. The CDR3 length is 18 residues. V shed 2 bases and J 3 bases; nucleotides not matched to a gene: 10. The CDR3 sequence: CASSYTAPGQGHTGELFF. The CDR3 coding sequence is TGTGCCAGCAGTTACACTGCCCCGGGACAGGGTCACACCGGGGAGCTGTTTTTT.

The V and J genes are TRBV27 and TRBJ1-3; weak D call: TRBD1 (5 bases). In germline, CDR1 is MNHEY, CDR2 SMNVEV (reference sequence). Trimming cost V 8 bases and J 2 bases, with 10 bases left between them. The CDR3 totals 13 residues. The CDR3 sequence is CASGLGPGNTIYF. The CDR3, as DNA: TGTGCCAGCGGGCTGGGGCCTGGAAACACCATATATTTT.

In its sample, this clonotype was seen a few times. The chain is built from TRBV12-3 or TRBV12-4 and TRBJ2-7, with D maybe TRBD1 (6 bases). V shed 7 bases and J shed 4 bases, with 14 bases lying between them. The length of the CDR3 is 13 residues. The CDR3 sequence is CASTLEDSYEQYF. DNA for the CDR3: TGTGCCAGCACCCTCGAGGACAGTTACGAGCAGTACTTC.

As regards this clonotype: At one end the junction does not follow the germline gene, possibly because of a read error. The V gene is TRBV5-3, the J gene TRBJ1-1; the D is unclear. TRBV5-3 is noted as an ORF with a role that remains uncertain. The CDR3 totals 15 residues. CDR3 bases: TGTGCCAGCAGCTTGGAGGGAATAGGAGGCACTGAAGCTTTCTTT. Amino acids: CASSLEGIGGTEAFF.

V and J are TRBV18 and TRBJ1-3; tentative D call: TRBD1 (6 bases). CDR1 and CDR2 from the germline V gene are KGHSH and LQKENI. The CDR3 runs to 16 residues. V shed 6 bases and J shed 3 bases, with 18 bases lying between them. CDR3 coding DNA: TGTGCCAGCTCTCGCTCCTCGACAGGAGTTGGAAACACCATATATTTT. It codes for CASSRSSTGVGNTIYF.

CDR3 nucleotides: TGTGCCAGCAGTTACTCGAAGGGACAGGGATTGAATCAGCCCCAGCATTTT. The encoded protein is CASSYSKGQGLNQPQHF. V usage is TRBV6-2 or TRBV6-3 and J usage is TRBJ1-5; 9 bases align to TRBD1. Germline V gene data show CDR1 as MNHEY and CDR2 as SVGEGT. The trim removed 0 bases at V and 4 bases at J, leaving 7 bases unmatched. This CDR3 has 17 amino acids.

V and J are TRBV27 and TRBJ2-1; D gene uncertain. Germline V gene sequence: CDR1 MNHEY, CDR2 SMNVEV (reference sequence). The V end lost 3 bases, the J end lost 4 bases, and 13 bases lay between the germline ends. The CDR3 has 15 residues. CDR3 bases: TGTGCCAGCAGTTTCCGCAGGATCCTGTACAATGAGCAGTTCTTC. Its translation is CASSFRRILYNEQFF.

This clonotype was seen a single time. V is TRBV18 and J is TRBJ1-1, with no clear D. The CDR3 has 15 amino acids. V gave up 2 bases and J gave up 1 base, with 11 bases separating them. Germline V lookup: CDR1 KGHSH, CDR2 LQKENI. In DNA form, the CDR3 reads TGTGCCAGCTCACCATGGAGCGATGGGAACACTGAAGCTTTCTTT. Encoded protein: CASSPWSDGNTEAFF.

This clonotype is medium-sized by share. The genes are TRBV20-1 and TRBJ2-3, with 11 nucleotides matching TRBD2. The CDR3 is 14 amino acids. Germline V gene data show CDR1 as DFQATT and CDR2 as SNEGSKA (reference sequence). The junction had 6 bases not matched to a gene; V was cut back by 7 bases and J by 3 bases. Here the CDR3 DNA reads TGCAGTGTAATTAGCGGGGGGGCTACAGATACGCAGTATTTT. Protein: CSVISGGATDTQYF.

Judged by abundance, this clonotype is medium-sized. V gene TRBV6-5 combines with J gene TRBJ1-5; possibly TRBD1 for D (5 bases). Looked up from germline, CDR1 is MNHEY and CDR2 is SVGAGI. Trimming stripped 3 bases from V and 3 bases from J, with 15 bases between. This CDR3 region has 16 residues. In nucleotides, the CDR3 is TGTGCCAGCAGTTATGGGACGGCAGGGCTCAATCAGCCCCAGCATTTT. This encodes CASSYGTAGLNQPQHF.

V usage is TRBV20-1 and J usage is TRBJ1-2, with 8 bases aligning to TRBD1. Looked up from germline, CDR1 is DFQATT and CDR2 is SNEGSKA (reference sequence). Trimming cost V 3 bases and J 0 bases; bases outside gene matches: 6. The CDR3 is 15 residues long. The CDR3 DNA follows: TGCAGTGCTAGGGAGACAGGGGTTTCTAACTATGGCTACACCTTC. Its translation: CSARETGVSNYGYTF.

A few counts support this clonotype. The chain recombines TRBV6-5 with TRBJ2-1, with 7 bases identical to TRBD2. V trimming: 4 bases; J trimming: 5 bases; junction bases outside the gene matches: 11. The CDR3 is made up of 16 amino acids. Germline CDR1 is MNHEY and CDR2 is SVGAGI. CDR3 coding DNA: TGTGCCAGCAGTTTCTTGCCAGCGGGGCCCGACAATGAGCAGTTCTTC. Protein sequence: CASSFLPAGPDNEQFF.

V and J are TRBV10-1 and TRBJ2-3; no reliable D call. V was shortened by 8 bases and J by 3 bases, with 21 bases between the two germline ends. CDR1 and CDR2 from the germline V gene are WNHNN and SYGVQD (reference sequence). This CDR3 comprises 16 residues. CDR3 loop: CASSYPPGGETDTQYF. The CDR3 DNA follows: TGCGCCAGCTCCTACCCGCCCGGCGGCGAAACAGATACGCAGTATTTT.

This clonotype was counted a few times. The rearrangement joins TRBV30 to TRBJ1-5, with D possibly matching TRBD1 (5 bases). This CDR3 spans 16 amino acids. V lost 2 bases, J lost 5 bases, and 19 bases lay in between. Germline V lookup: CDR1 GTSNPN, CDR2 SVGIG (reference sequence). CDR3 sequence reads: CAWSPSARGFDQPQHF. DNA for the CDR3: TGTGCCTGGAGTCCCAGCGCCCGGGGGTTTGATCAGCCCCAGCATTTT.

The J gene is TRBJ2-1, the V gene TRBV7-9; D possibly uses TRBD1 or TRBD2 (5 bases each). The CDR3 is 15 residues long. Trimming took 5 bases from V and 10 from J, leaving 21 bases between them. Germline CDR1 is SEHNR and CDR2 is FQNEAQ (reference sequence). CDR3 nucleotide sequence: TGTGCCAGCAGCATGGGGGACCGTACTTTTGTGGAGCAGTTCTTC. This gives the protein CASSMGDRTFVEQFF.

In its sample, this clonotype was seen a few times. The chain links TRBV25-1 to TRBJ1-5; D possibly corresponds to TRBD1 (6 bases). The germline gives CDR1 MGHDK, CDR2 SYGVNS. The CDR3 extends over 13 amino acids. V was cut by 1 base and J by 7 bases, with 8 bases left in between. CDR3 residues: CASSESGAQPQHF. Here the CDR3 DNA reads TGTGCCAGCAGTGAATCGGGGGCGCAGCCCCAGCATTTT.

This clonotype was found a few times. The chain couples TRBV7-9 to TRBJ1-2, with TRBD1 as a possible D gene (5 bases). The length of the CDR3 is 17 residues. V lost 4 bases, J lost 3 bases, and 21 bases lay in between. Germline lookup yields CDR1 SEHNR and CDR2 FQNEAQ (reference sequence). CDR3 DNA sequence: TGTGCCAGCAGCTCGAGGGGTCCCAACGGGAGACACTATGGCTACACCTTC. This gives the protein CASSSRGPNGRHYGYTF.